The 10 T cell receptor beta chains listed next were all sequenced from one sample in a study of T cells in Graves' hyperthyroidism and ophthalmopathy. Researchers amplified the TCR beta CDR3 regions from RNA transcripts. With the HTBI primer set, the TCR CDR3 went through a first round of RT-PCR. TCRdb reprocessed the multiplex PCR reads with MiXCR, giving one entry per CDR3 protein. The data hold roughly 500,000 distinct CDR3 sequences, with 15% to 20% observed a single time. Source material: blood. These receptors originate from a woman in her 30s with Graves' ophthalmopathy.

This clonotype was found many times. This sequence joins TRBV15 and TRBJ2-1, with 13 bases aligning to TRBD2. The CDR3 runs 17 residues. CDR1 is LNHNV, CDR2 YYDKDF, per germline (reference sequence). J lost 9 bases, V lost 1 base, and 9 bases had no gene match. The CDR3 region is CATSRVLGLAGAGEQFF. In DNA form, the CDR3 reads TGTGCCACCAGCAGAGTGTTAGGACTAGCGGGAGCCGGTGAGCAGTTCTTC. Combining the CDR3 with reference TRBV15 and TRBJ2-1 gives the whole variable domain DAMVIQNPRYQVTQFGKPVTLSCSQTLNHNVMYWYQQKSSQAPKLLFHYYDKDFNNEADTPDNFQSRRPNTSFCFLDIRSPGLGDTAMYLCATSRVLGLAGAGEQFFGPGTRLTVL.

Concerning this clonotype itself: It may be a read error: a sequence one base away is much more abundant. V and J are TRBV28 and TRBJ1-2, with TRBD1 as a possible D gene (6 bases). Germline loops: CDR1 MDHEN, CDR2 SYDVKM. Trimming left V 7 bases short and J 0 bases short, with 18 bases between. The CDR3 consists of 16 residues. Here the CDR3 reads CASNSSGATANYGYTF. For the CDR3, the DNA is TGTGCCAGCAACTCCTCAGGGGCGACAGCTAACTATGGCTACACCTTC.

The chain carries TRBV27 and TRBJ2-7; weak D call: TRBD2 (5 bases). Germline values: CDR1 MNHEY, CDR2 SMNVEV (reference sequence). Trimming removed 2 bases from V and 3 bases from J, with 8 bases in between. This CDR3 contains 13 residues. CDR3 sequence: CASSLEGNYEQYF. In DNA, the CDR3 is TGTGCCAGCAGTTTAGAGGGTAACTACGAGCAGTACTTC.

Ten or more counts support this clonotype. The chain has TRBV5-1 and TRBJ2-6; a possible D gene is TRBD1 (5 bases). CDR3 length: 16 amino acids. Germline CDR1 and CDR2: SGHRS and YFSETQ. V was shortened by 0 bases and J by 2 bases, with 9 bases between the two germline ends. CDR3 in amino acids: CASSLVGATGANVLTF. The CDR3 DNA reads TGCGCCAGCAGCTTGGTAGGGGCAACTGGGGCCAACGTCCTGACTTTC.

This clonotype showed up just a few times. This chain links TRBV12-3 or TRBV12-4 with TRBJ2-2; 8 nucleotides line up with TRBD2. The junction had 4 bases not matched to a gene; V was cut back by 6 bases and J by 4 bases. CDR3 length: 14 amino acids. CDR3: CASSTGGGTGELFF. The CDR3 nucleotides read TGTGCCAGCAGCACCGGGGGGGGCACCGGGGAGCTGTTTTTT.

The gene calls are TRBV7-2 and TRBJ2-1, with 7 positions matching TRBD1. Germline V gene data show CDR1 as SGHTA and CDR2 as FQGNSA. Trimming removed 1 base from V and 9 bases from J; junction bases left unmatched: 3. There are 13 residues in the CDR3. The CDR3 reads CASSLDRGGEQFF. For the CDR3, the DNA is TGTGCCAGCAGCTTAGACAGGGGCGGTGAGCAGTTCTTC.

The chain is built from TRBV6-1 and TRBJ2-2, with D hard to call. The CDR3 has 15 residues. Per the germline V gene, CDR1 is MNHNS and CDR2 is SASEGT. V was cut by 2 bases and J by 1 base, with 8 bases left in between. DNA of the CDR3: TGTGCCAGCAGTGAACTTATCAAGAACACCGGGGAGCTGTTTTTT. Amino acid sequence: CASSELIKNTGELFF.

This clonotype has at least ten counts. The chain joins TRBV7-9 to TRBJ1-2, with TRBD1 as a possible D gene (6 bases). Germline V CDR1 and CDR2: SEHNR, FQNEAQ (reference sequence). The length of the CDR3 is 14 residues. Trimming pared 5 bases from V and 4 bases from J, leaving 14 bases between. CDR3 residues: CASSPRGRVYGYTF. The CDR3 nucleotides read TGTGCCAGCAGCCCTCGGGGGCGGGTCTATGGCTACACCTTC.

The rearrangement links TRBV10-3 to TRBJ2-3, with a tentative D call TRBD1 (6 bases). This CDR3 contains 14 residues. The V and J ends lost 7 bases and 5 bases respectively, with 16 bases between them. The germline V gene has CDR1 ENHRY and CDR2 SYGVKD. CDR3 residues: CAITQQGREDTQYF. The CDR3 nucleotides are TGTGCCATCACCCAACAGGGAAGAGAAGATACGCAGTATTTT.

The table lists this clonotype with a few counts. The CDR3 region is CASSFGSFYEQYF. The CDR3 DNA reads TGTGCCAGCAGCTTCGGGAGTTTCTACGAGCAGTACTTC. The V gene is TRBV5-5, the J gene TRBJ2-7; D may be TRBD2 (6 bases). CDR1 is SGHKS, CDR2 YYEKEE, per germline (reference sequence). This CDR3 has 13 residues. V dropped 2 bases and J dropped 3 bases, with 9 bases sitting between them. The whole variable domain, filled in from reference TRBV5-5 and TRBJ2-7, reads DAGVTQSPTHLIKTRGQQVTLRCSPISGHKSVSWYQQVLGQGPQFIFQYYEKEERGRGNFPDRFSARQFPNYSSELNVNALLLGDSALYLCASSFGSFYEQYFGPGTRLTVT.